These 10 T cell receptor beta chains were all obtained from the same sample, sequenced in a study of beta chain features in type 1 diabetes. What was sequenced were expressed TCRB transcripts, since all of the isolated RNA had been reverse transcribed. Clones were sequenced by immunoSEQ multiplex PCR, and TCRdb holds only the in-frame ones, with some missing. The table has hundreds of thousands of clones, about 16% seen once. The specimen sequenced was naive CD4+ T cells from blood. These receptors originate from a man aged 18 to 30 in good health.

This chain connects TRBV5-6 to TRBJ2-4; D gene uncertain. The CDR3 contains 16 residues. Between the trimmed V and J ends, which lost 1 base and 0 bases, there was a span of 11 bases. From germline, CDR1 is SGHDT and CDR2 YYEEEE. CDR3 nucleotides: TGTGCCAGCAGCTTGTTCAGCACCTTAGCCAAAAACATTCAGTACTTC. Translation gives CASSLFSTLAKNIQYF.

This clone was counted a few times. This sequence joins TRBV15 and TRBJ2-5, with TRBD2 identical over 8 bases. J gave up 5 bases and V 8 bases, and 13 bases lay outside the gene matches. The CDR3 covers 15 residues. Germline V CDR1 and CDR2: LNHNV, YYDKDF (reference sequence). The CDR3 DNA reads TGTGCCACCCGAAAACGCACGGGGGGGCTGGAGACCCAGTACTTC. This translates into CATRKRTGGLETQYF. The entire variable domain, with the rest obtained from reference TRBV15 and TRBJ2-5, is as follows: DAMVIQNPRYQVTQFGKPVTLSCSQTLNHNVMYWYQQKSSQAPKLLFHYYDKDFNNEADTPDNFQSRRPNTSFCFLDIRSPGLGDTAMYLCATRKRTGGLETQYFGPGTRLLVL.

The genes are TRBV7-2 and TRBJ1-2; 9 nucleotides align to TRBD1. This CDR3 comprises 13 residues. V shed 5 bases and J 11 bases; nucleotides not matched to a gene: 9. Germline assignment: CDR1 SGHTA and CDR2 FQGNSA. CDR3 region: CASSRGTGSSYTF. In DNA, the CDR3 is TGTGCCAGCAGCAGAGGGACAGGGAGTAGTTACACCTTC.

This clone was seen only a few times. This rearrangement joins TRBV7-2 to TRBJ2-1; D gene uncertain. V gave up 4 bases and J gave up 10 bases, with 14 bases separating them. The CDR3 runs 13 residues. Germline assignment: CDR1 SGHTA and CDR2 FQGNSA. CDR3 sequence reads: CASSSGLTREQFF. CDR3 DNA: TGTGCCAGCAGCTCTGGCCTTACTCGAGAGCAGTTCTTC.

This clone was picked up a small number of times. The J gene is TRBJ2-7, the V gene TRBV9; 9 bases map to TRBD1. In germline, CDR1 is SGDLS, CDR2 YYNGEE. V trimming: 0 bases; J trimming: 5 bases; junction bases outside the gene matches: 9. The CDR3 has 16 residues. This CDR3 is CASSVGFGTGSDEQYF. In nucleotides, the CDR3 is TGTGCCAGCAGCGTAGGGTTCGGGACAGGGTCGGACGAGCAGTACTTC.

This clone was counted between two and nine times. The gene calls are TRBV7-2 and TRBJ2-4; D is unresolved. The CDR3 loop spans 16 amino acids. Trimming shortened V by 4 bases and J by 0 bases, and 13 bases separated the two germline ends. Germline V gene sequence: CDR1 SGHTA, CDR2 FQGNSA. DNA for the CDR3: TGTGCCAGCAGCTCCTTGGAGACTCTAGCCAAAAACATTCAGTACTTC. Its translation is CASSSLETLAKNIQYF.

In its sample, this clone was seen a few times. The chain couples TRBV15 to TRBJ2-2; possible D gene TRBD2, 7 bases. The V gene lost 0 bases and the J gene lost 6 bases, with 11 bases spanning the gap. The CDR3 has 15 amino acids. The germline V gene has CDR1 LNHNV and CDR2 YYDKDF (reference sequence). The CDR3 reads CATSRDLGGPGELFF. The CDR3 DNA follows: TGTGCCACCAGCAGAGATCTCGGGGGGCCCGGGGAGCTGTTTTTT.

This clone was observed a few times. This sequence joins TRBV4-1 and TRBJ1-2, with D unresolved. Between the trimmed V and J ends, which lost 8 bases and 1 base, there was a span of 17 bases. This CDR3 has 15 residues. Germline CDR1 MGHRA, CDR2 YSYEKL. The CDR3 spells CASHPFFEGNYGYTF. The CDR3 DNA reads TGCGCCAGCCACCCTTTCTTTGAGGGTAACTATGGCTACACCTTC.

In this sample, this clone turned up a few times. The rearrangement uses TRBV25-1 and TRBJ1-4; D ambiguous. Germline CDR1 is MGHDK and CDR2 is SYGVNS. CDR3 length: 14 residues. The ends were cut back, 4 bases at V and 0 bases at J, with 6 bases in the middle. The CDR3 DNA reads TGTGCCAGCAGTGGAATGCCAACTAATGAAAAACTGTTTTTT. It codes for CASSGMPTNEKLFF.

This sequence joins TRBV4-1 and TRBJ2-5, with 10 bases identical to TRBD2. Losses at the gene ends were 3 bases for V and 1 base for J; bases not matched to a gene: 2. The CDR3 consists of 15 residues. CDR1 is MGHRA, CDR2 YSYEKL, per germline. CDR3 region: CASSQTSGRQETQYF. The DNA for the CDR3 is TGCGCCAGCAGCCAGACTAGCGGGCGCCAAGAGACCCAGTACTTC.